This entry features one T cell receptor beta chain sequence. No cognate antigen has been identified for it. No base qualities exist here, and no much larger clone lies one base off it. CDR1 and CDR2, looked up from the germline V gene, are MNHEY and SVGAGI. The CDR3 runs 15 amino acids, cysteine and phenylalanine included. This entry keeps only the CDR3 DNA: 45 bases, framed from base 1. Ends trimmed: V by 5 bases, J by 2 bases; bases unmatched to a gene: 8. The data originate from a study of blood T cell repertoires in COVID-19 (dated by TCRdb to about 2020). Some background on the complete study: Collaborator samples came from the United States, Italy and Spain and covered acute and convalescent phases of COVID-19. Nearly every sample came with metadata listing a de-identified subject ID, COVID-19 status, age in years and sex. The prospective study material was composed of cDNA or gDNA derived from T cells, B-cell-depleted T cells, or PBMCs. Samples were obtained from the ongoing ImmuneRACE study (first 160 participants) and from some 1,300 subjects provided by 6 global collaborators. The repertoires were released in a freely available public database intended as a resource for research on the immune response to SARS-CoV-2. Where available, HLA class I and class II types were obtained from metadata supplied by the sample provider rather than from assay-based typing. The dataset comprised deeply sampled blood TCRbeta repertoires from subjects exposed to, actively infected with, or recovered from COVID-19. The full study reports these points: The quantity of clinical and demographic metadata differed by source and by participant and was supplied without curation.

The immunoSEQ Assay, a bias-controlled multiplex PCR, was used to amplify TCRbeta CDR3 regions from genomic DNA. As for how the authors treated the data: The number of nucleated cells in each sample was estimated from the amplification of reference gene primers within the assay. To quantify the absolute abundance of each unique TCRbeta CDR3 rearrangement, sequence reads were collapsed and filtered. For each sample, productive Simpson clonality was calculated as the square root of Simpson's diversity index across productive rearrangements. The clones in this table, taken by TCRdb from immuneACCESS, are in-frame only. Not every clone is retained; where verified, under half of the shortfall comes from an unresolved V gene, and the cause of the rest is unknown. The DNA was the basis for D and trimming; V, J and clone size are from that table. The sample yields about 220,000 clones; about 88% were counted once. The ten top clones hold under 3% of the sample.

Participants in the prospective study were enrolled through a virtual design, were aged roughly 18 to 95 years, and lived in 24 United States geographic areas. Cohort assignment in the prospective study relied on participant-reported clinical history from a screening survey and a study questionnaire. Recovered participants in ImmuneRACE Cohort 3 were defined as having two consecutive negative NP/OP PCR tests, clearance from a healthcare professional, or resolution of symptoms. Each participant in the prospective study had whole blood, serum and a nasopharyngeal or oropharyngeal swab collected by mobile phlebotomists. Participants in the prospective study had the option to provide additional blood draws and questionnaires over a roughly 2-month period. Before DNA extraction, blood samples from the prospective study were shipped at room temperature or frozen.

The sequence was collected from a woman aged 25 to 39 who had recovered from COVID-19. Source material: PBMCs or T cells enriched from blood (not recorded which). The chain employs TRBV6-5 and TRBJ2-7, with 8 middle bases fitting TRBD2. The CDR3 corresponds to CASSTPSGWAYEQYF. DNA sequence: TGTGCCAGCAGTACACCTAGCGGGTGGGCCTACGAGCAGTACTTC.